One and the same sample provided the 25 T cell receptor beta chains below, sequenced in a study of cytomegalovirus exposure and HLA in healthy donors. PCR involved 60 Vbeta and 13 Jbeta primers. Measured with immunoSEQ multiplex PCR; TCRdb has only the in-frame clones, and not every one. The data contain roughly 100,000 clones, 79% of them singletons. Sequencing input: PBMCs. Source of these receptors: a man between 45 and 60 years old in good health and CMV-seropositive.

This chain joins TRBV2 and TRBJ1-4; weak D call: TRBD1 (6 bases). Germline loops: CDR1 SNHLY, CDR2 FYNNEI. Trimming took off 5 bases at V and 5 bases at J, with 12 bases between the two ends. There are 14 residues in the CDR3. CDR3 bases: TGTGCCAGCAGTAAGGGCCAGGGGAATGAAAAACTGTTTTTT. Protein sequence: CASSKGQGNEKLFF.

DNA for the CDR3: TGTGCCAGCAGCTTTCAGGAATCAGATACGCAGTATTTT. Translating gives CASSFQESDTQYF. This chain links TRBV7-2 with TRBJ2-3; D is unclear. V was cut by 3 bases and J by 4 bases, with 8 bases left in between. The CDR3 runs 13 residues. Germline CDR1 is SGHTA and CDR2 is FQGNSA.

The V and J genes are TRBV7-9 and TRBJ2-7, with TRBD2 identical over 7 bases. V trimming: 1 base; J trimming: 0 bases; junction bases outside the gene matches: 9. CDR1 is SEHNR, CDR2 FQNEAQ, per germline (reference sequence). This CDR3 is 17 amino acids long. CDR3 amino acids: CASSLDGGGFSSYEQYF. The CDR3 DNA sequence: TGTGCCAGCAGCTTAGATGGGGGGGGTTTCAGCTCCTACGAGCAGTACTTC.

The J gene is TRBJ1-2, the V gene TRBV6-1; D not resolved. Per germline, CDR1 MNHNS and CDR2 SASEGT. Trimming shortened V by 7 bases and J by 5 bases, and 14 bases separated the two germline ends. The CDR3 has 13 residues. The CDR3 here is CASTQSTGYGYTF. CDR3 in DNA: TGTGCCAGCACTCAATCCACGGGTTATGGCTACACCTTC.

The V gene is TRBV28, the J gene TRBJ2-3; possibly TRBD1 for D (6 bases). The CDR3 sequence is 16 residues long. CDR1 is MDHEN, CDR2 SYDVKM, per germline. Between the trimmed V and J ends, which lost 5 bases and 0 bases, there was a span of 15 bases. The CDR3 DNA follows: TGTGCCAGCAGTACCGCCGGGACACCTAGCACAGATACGCAGTATTTT. Its translation is CASSTAGTPSTDTQYF.

The J gene is TRBJ2-1, the V gene TRBV5-1; 8 bases align to TRBD1. The V and J ends lost 3 bases and 1 base, in that order; junction bases with no gene match: 3. Looked up from germline, CDR1 is SGHRS and CDR2 is YFSETQ. The CDR3 consists of 15 residues. The CDR3 DNA follows: TGCGCCAGCAGCTCAACAGGGGGTTCCTACAATGAGCAGTTCTTC. Translation gives CASSSTGGSYNEQFF. Variable domain in full (rest from reference TRBV5-1 and TRBJ2-1): KAGVTQTPRYLIKTRGQQVTLSCSPISGHRSVSWYQQTPGQGLQFLFEYFSETQRNKGNFPGRFSGRQFSNSRSEMNVSTLELGDSALYLCASSSTGGSYNEQFFGPGTRLTVL.

The CDR3, as DNA: TGTGCCAGCAGAACACAGCTTACGAACACTGAAGCTTTCTTT. Translated: CASRTQLTNTEAFF. V and J are TRBV6-1 and TRBJ1-1; no firm D call. This CDR3 is 14 amino acids long. Trimming shortened V by 6 bases and J by 1 base, and 12 bases separated the two germline ends. Germline assignment: CDR1 MNHNS and CDR2 SASEGT.

The chain joins TRBV7-8 to TRBJ2-7; the D gene is possibly TRBD2 (5 bases). CDR1 SGHVS and CDR2 FQNEAQ come from the germline V gene. Trimming pared 1 base from V and 2 bases from J, leaving 9 bases between. The CDR3 loop spans 14 amino acids. The CDR3 sequence: CASSLEAEPYEQYF. CDR3 DNA: TGTGCCAGCAGCTTAGAAGCGGAACCCTACGAGCAGTACTTC.

This sequence joins TRBV7-9 and TRBJ2-2, with TRBD2 identical over 10 bases. Germline V gives CDR1 SEHNR, CDR2 FQNEAQ (reference sequence). With V trimmed by 5 bases and J by 7 bases, 7 bases remained unmatched. The CDR3 extends over 15 amino acids. The CDR3, as DNA: TGTGCCAGCAGCCGGCTAGCGGGAGTTGTCGGGGAGCTGTTTTTT. Its protein product is CASSRLAGVVGELFF.

The chain combines TRBV11-2 with TRBJ2-3; tentative D call: TRBD1 (6 bases). Trimming pared 5 bases from V and 1 base from J, leaving 13 bases between. CDR3 length: 15 residues. Germline V CDR1 and CDR2: SGHAT, FQNNGV. CDR3 protein: CASSLGTPRTDTQYF. In DNA form, the CDR3 reads TGTGCCAGCAGCCTCGGGACACCTCGCACAGATACGCAGTATTTT. Full variable domain (outside the CDR3, taken from reference TRBV11-2 and TRBJ2-3): EAGVAQSPRYKIIEKRQSVAFWCNPISGHATLYWYQQILGQGPKLLIQFQNNGVVDDSQLPKDRFSAERLKGVDSTLKIQPAKLEDSAVYLCASSLGTPRTDTQYFGPGTRLTVL.

Here the CDR3 reads CASSLDRGNYEQYF. CDR3 nucleotides: TGTGCCAGCAGCCTGGACAGGGGGAACTACGAGCAGTACTTC. The rearrangement joins TRBV7-3 to TRBJ2-7; 10 bases align to TRBD1. There are 14 residues in the CDR3. Trimming removed 5 bases from V and 3 bases from J; junction bases left unmatched: 4. Germline V CDR1 and CDR2: SGHTA, FQGTGA.

The chain recombines TRBV5-6 with TRBJ2-3; 10 bases line up with TRBD2. CDR1 is SGHDT and CDR2 is YYEEEE in the germline V gene. With V trimmed by 2 bases and J by 4 bases, 13 bases remained unmatched. CDR3 length equals 18 residues. CDR3 nucleotides: TGTGCCAGCAGCTTAAGGACTAGCGGATCTGAGCCCGCAGATACGCAGTATTTT. Residues: CASSLRTSGSEPADTQYF.

V gene TRBV7-9 combines with J gene TRBJ2-1; no definite D call. The V gene lost 5 bases and the J gene lost 6 bases, with 5 bases spanning the gap. The CDR3 totals 11 residues. Looked up from germline, CDR1 is SEHNR and CDR2 is FQNEAQ (reference sequence). The CDR3 region has the DNA TGTGCCAGCAGCCCTTCCAATGAGCAGTTCTTC. Its protein product is CASSPSNEQFF.

The chain joins TRBV27 to TRBJ2-7; 13 nucleotides line up with TRBD2. There are 15 residues in the CDR3. Trimming removed 5 bases from V and 6 bases from J; junction bases left unmatched: 7. Per germline, CDR1 MNHEY and CDR2 SMNVEV (reference sequence). In DNA form, the CDR3 reads TGTGCCAGCAGTCCCCGGACTAGCGGGAGAGCCGAGCAGTACTTC. This translates into CASSPRTSGRAEQYF.

The genes are TRBV5-4 and TRBJ1-2, with D possibly TRBD1 on 6 matching bases. This CDR3 comprises 15 residues. V gave up 4 bases and J gave up 2 bases, with 15 bases separating them. Germline lookup yields CDR1 SGHNT and CDR2 YYREEE (reference sequence). The CDR3 DNA follows: TGTGCCAGCAGCACGTATAAAGGACAGAACTATGGCTACACCTTC. Amino acids: CASSTYKGQNYGYTF.

The V and J genes are TRBV7-8 and TRBJ2-7; D may be TRBD1 (6 bases). Per germline, CDR1 SGHVS and CDR2 FQNEAQ. The CDR3 length is 17 residues. V was trimmed by 5 bases and J by 3 bases, leaving 23 bases between them. CDR3 nucleotides: TGTGCCAGCAGCCCGCGGACAGTTTCAACGGTGTACTACGAGCAGTACTTC. Protein sequence: CASSPRTVSTVYYEQYF. The full variable domain, its missing parts supplied by reference TRBV7-8 and TRBJ2-7, is GAGVSQSPRYKVAKRGQDVALRCDPISGHVSLFWYQQALGQGPEFLTYFQNEAQLDKSGLPSDRFFAERPEGSVSTLKIQRTQQEDSAVYLCASSPRTVSTVYYEQYFGPGTRLTVT.

V is TRBV6-5 and J is TRBJ1-2, with D maybe TRBD1 (5 bases). CDR1 MNHEY and CDR2 SVGAGI come from the germline V gene. There are 14 residues in the CDR3. V lost 4 bases to trimming and J lost 4 bases, with 13 bases between them. CDR3 sequence: CASSFGGLSYGYTF. The CDR3 bases are TGTGCCAGCAGTTTCGGGGGTTTATCCTATGGCTACACCTTC.

Only one count was recorded for this clone. The chain employs TRBV11-3 and TRBJ2-7, with D possibly being TRBD2 (6 bases). Trimming stripped 2 bases from V and 1 base from J, with 9 bases between. Per germline, CDR1 SGHNT and CDR2 YENEEA. This CDR3 has 14 residues. The CDR3 region has the DNA TGTGCCAGCAGCTTAATGGCGGGATCCTACGAGCAGTACTTC. As protein: CASSLMAGSYEQYF.

V and J are TRBV6-1 and TRBJ2-2; TRBD1 agrees at 8 bases. This CDR3 spans 13 amino acids. J was trimmed by 6 bases and V by 6 bases; bases with no gene match: 3. Germline lookup yields CDR1 MNHNS and CDR2 SASEGT. CDR3 amino acids: CASRYRGAGELFF. In DNA, the CDR3 is TGTGCCAGCAGGTACAGGGGGGCCGGGGAGCTGTTTTTT.

This chain joins TRBV6-1 and TRBJ2-6; TRBD1 is a possible D gene (6 bases). There are 15 residues in the CDR3. The V end was cut by 7 bases, the J end by 2 bases, with 12 bases between. Germline V gene sequence: CDR1 MNHNS, CDR2 SASEGT. Here the CDR3 DNA reads TGTGCCAGCACTTTACAGGGAACTGGGGCCAACGTCCTGACTTTC. This encodes CASTLQGTGANVLTF.

This clone was picked up a small number of times. The chain combines TRBV7-8 with TRBJ1-5; no clear D. The CDR3 loop spans 13 amino acids. V gave up 5 bases and J gave up 5 bases, with 10 bases separating them. Per the germline V gene, CDR1 is SGHVS and CDR2 is FQNEAQ. The CDR3 region is CASSITRDQPQHF. The CDR3 DNA is TGTGCCAGCAGCATTACCCGGGATCAGCCCCAGCATTTT.

J is TRBJ2-1 and V is TRBV29-1; possibly TRBD2 for D (5 bases). The V gene lost 7 bases and the J gene lost 7 bases, with 8 bases spanning the gap. The germline V gene has CDR1 SQVTM and CDR2 ANQGSEA. The CDR3 contains 10 residues. This CDR3 is CSGWENEQFF. The CDR3 region has the DNA TGCAGCGGCTGGGAGAATGAGCAGTTCTTC.

The V and J genes are TRBV10-3 and TRBJ2-1; TRBD2 matches at 13 bases. Germline V gene sequence: CDR1 ENHRY, CDR2 SYGVKD. CDR3 size: 16 residues. Unmatched junction bases numbered 8, after V lost 4 bases and J lost 8 bases. This CDR3 is CAISVDGTSGKDEQFF. The CDR3 DNA is TGTGCCATCAGTGTTGACGGGACTAGCGGGAAAGATGAGCAGTTCTTC.

A note on this clone: The junction departs from germline at one end; a sequencing error may be responsible. The gene calls are TRBV7-9 and TRBJ2-7; 9 bases map to TRBD1. From germline, CDR1 is SEHNR and CDR2 FQNEAQ (reference sequence). The CDR3 length is 14 residues. CDR3 region: CSSSFTGGAGEQYF. The CDR3 DNA follows: TGTTCCAGCAGCTTTACAGGGGGCGCGGGGGAGCAGTACTTC.

This chain uses TRBV2 with TRBJ1-1; no reliable D call. The V gene's germline CDR1 is SNHLY and CDR2 FYNNEI. V was pared by 7 bases and J by 5 bases, with 8 bases between. The length of the CDR3 is 11 residues. The CDR3 sequence is CASNRETEAFF. The DNA for the CDR3 is TGTGCCAGCAACCGGGAGACTGAAGCTTTCTTT.